The clone carrying this TCR beta chain was found a few times. The antigen is not known. Some clones are missing from TCRdb's copy, which holds only in-frame ones; the method was immunoSEQ multiplex PCR. Altogether 1,900 or so clones are present, around 18% being singletons, with the ten largest covering 20% to 25%. The sample belongs to a study of T cells in localized non-small cell lung cancer. Study-wide results and caveats: Patients showing higher blood T cell density tended to see longer overall survival. Heterogeneity is still possible, as just one tumor region was sequenced. Appearing in adjacent lung were a median approximately 50 of the top 100 tumor clones. Tumor trailed uninvolved adjacent lung in T cell clonality, which peaked there.

The CDR3 length is 14 residues. V shed 0 bases, J shed 6 bases, and the junction held 2 bases outside the gene matches. The V gene's germline CDR1 is LNHNV and CDR2 YYDKDF (reference sequence). The V and J genes are TRBV15 and TRBJ2-7; 10 bases fit TRBD1. This clonotype originated in a man between 35 and 75 years old with stage I lung adenocarcinoma. The sample was lung tumor tissue, taken before any cancer treatment. This chain's CDR3 is CATSRDWTGGEQYF. CDR3 sequence (DNA): TGTGCCACCAGCAGAGATTGGACAGGGGGCGAGCAGTACTTC.